Listed below are T cell receptor beta chains from one sample, sequenced in a study of OX40 agonist ivuxolimab in advanced cancers. Clones were read by immunoSEQ multiplex PCR, and TCRdb kept only the in-frame ones, dropping some. The profile shows tens of thousands of clones, under 95% of them singletons. Specimen: CD4+ or CD8+ T cells sorted from blood, collected in a trial of the OX40 agonist ivuxolimab. These receptors all come from an adult with an advanced solid tumor such as melanoma, head and neck, liver or kidney cancer. CDR3s include the opening cysteine and the closing phenylalanine or tryptophan. D genes are given only for firm matches. Rows may omit the clone size; those that give it use once, few, many or a size class.

j_call | clone_size | v_call | d_call | cdr3_nt | cdr3_aa
TRBJ2-1 | once | TRBV7-8 | TRBD2 | TGTGCCAGCAGGACGACTAGCGGGACTTGGACAATCTACAATGAGCAGTTCTTC | CASRTTSGTWTIYNEQFF
TRBJ2-1 | - | TRBV2 | - | TGTGCCAGCAGTGACTTAGTGGCCTGGGGTGAGCAGTTCTTC | CASSDLVAWGEQFF
TRBJ2-3 | - | TRBV5-1 | TRBD2 | TGCGCCAGCAGCCGATGGCCTAGCGGGGAAGGGGGAGATACGCAGTATTTT | CASSRWPSGEGGDTQYF
TRBJ2-7 | - | TRBV7-2 | - | TGTGCCAGCAGCTTAGCCTCTACGTCCTACGAGCAGTACTTC | CASSLASTSYEQYF
TRBJ1-2 | - | TRBV6-6 | - | TGTGCCAGCAGTATCGAGAGCCAAAACTATGGCTACACCTTC | CASSIESQNYGYTF
TRBJ2-7 | few | TRBV6-6 | - | TGTGCCAGCAGTCCCCAGTACGAGCAGTACTTC | CASSPQYEQYF
TRBJ2-3 | - | TRBV28 | - | TGTGCCAGCAGCAGATCGGGGCTGGAGGGGGATACGCAGTATTTT | CASSRSGLEGDTQYF
TRBJ1-2 | once | TRBV5-1 | - | TGCGCCAGCGGGATTGAGGGGTATGGCTACACCTTC | CASGIEGYGYTF
TRBJ2-7 | - | TRBV18 | - | TGTGCCAGCTCACCGACAGGAAACTACGAGCAGTACTTC | CASSPTGNYEQYF
TRBJ2-5 | - | TRBV5-1 | TRBD2 | TGCGCCAGCAGCTTGGGACTAGCGGGGGGGCAGAAGTACTTC | CASSLGLAGGQKYF
TRBJ2-7 | - | TRBV28 | - | TGTGCCAGCAGTCCGCACACACAGGGCCACGAGCAGTACTTC | CASSPHTQGHEQYF
TRBJ1-2 | - | TRBV19 | - | TGTGCCAGTAGTATGGGGACCCACGATGGCTACACCTTC | CASSMGTHDGYTF
TRBJ1-2 | - | TRBV6-6 | - | TGTGCCAGCAGCCTAGAGGGGGGTCATGGCTACACCTTC | CASSLEGGHGYTF
TRBJ2-5 | - | TRBV11-2 | - | TGTGCCAGCAGCTTAGATCCAGGGGGGAAGACCCAGTACTTC | CASSLDPGGKTQYF
TRBJ1-1 | few | TRBV19 | - | TGTGCCAGTAGTATCTTGAGGGATTTAAACACTGAAGCTTTCTTT | CASSILRDLNTEAFF
TRBJ2-7 | - | TRBV19 | - | TGTGCCATCACACGGAGGTACTTC | CAITRRYF
TRBJ2-2 | - | TRBV2 | - | TGTGCCAGCAGTGAATTCGTCGTCACCGGGGAGCTGTTTTTT | CASSEFVVTGELFF
TRBJ2-3 | - | TRBV7-2 | - | TGTGCCAGCAGCTTAGCTGCCGGCAACACAGATACGCAGTATTTT | CASSLAAGNTDTQYF
TRBJ1-1 | - | TRBV19 | - | TGTGCCAGTAGTATATACAAGGTCGCGAACACTGAAGCTTTCTTT | CASSIYKVANTEAFF
TRBJ2-7 | once | TRBV6-1 | TRBD1 | TGTGCCAGCAGTGAAGCCTCTGCCAGGGACAGGGCCTACGAGCAGTACTTC | CASSEASARDRAYEQYF
TRBJ2-1 | - | TRBV27 | - | TGTGCCAGCAGGACAGAGCATGAGCAGTTCTTC | CASRTEHEQFF
TRBJ2-7 | - | TRBV4-3 | - | TGCGCCAGCAGCCAAGATAGGACTCTCGGAGAGCAGTACTTC | CASSQDRTLGEQYF
TRBJ2-1 | - | TRBV5-6 | - | TGTGCCAGCAGCCCTATTATCGGAAACAATGAGCAGTTCTTC | CASSPIIGNNEQFF
TRBJ1-5 | - | TRBV28 | TRBD1 | TGTGCCAGCAGGCTGTCAGGGGGCTGGCAGCCCCAGCATTTT | CASRLSGGWQPQHF
TRBJ2-3 | - | TRBV5-4 | - | TGTGCCAGCAGATCTGCTAGCGGCACAGATACGCAGTATTTT | CASRSASGTDTQYF
TRBJ2-6 | - | TRBV28 | - | TGTGCCAGCGCCCGAACTTCAGGGGCCAACGTCCTGACTTTC | CASARTSGANVLTF
TRBJ1-1 | few | TRBV7-9 | - | TGTGCCAGCAGCTTACGGGGGTACACTGAAGCTTTCTTT | CASSLRGYTEAFF
TRBJ2-1 | - | TRBV11-2 | - | TGTGCCAGCAGCTTAGCCGGTAATAATGAGCAGTTCTTC | CASSLAGNNEQFF
TRBJ2-1 | - | TRBV5-8 | - | TGTGCCAGCAGGACCCCCCCTGGCAATGAGCAGTTCTTC | CASRTPPGNEQFF
TRBJ2-1 | - | TRBV11-3 | TRBD2 | TGTGCCAGCAGCTCCCAGAGTTTAGCGGGGGAGGGTGAGCAGTTCTTC | CASSSQSLAGEGEQFF
TRBJ2-1 | - | TRBV30 | TRBD2 | TGTGCCTGGAGAAACGGGGGGGCCCAGGCGTGGTTCTTC | CAWRNGGAQAWFF
TRBJ2-7 | few | TRBV19 | TRBD1 | TGTGCCAGTAGGAGGGAGGATAAACAGGGGGGCCTCTCCTACGAGCAGTACTTC | CASRREDKQGGLSYEQYF
TRBJ1-1 | once | TRBV6-5 | - | TGTGCCAGCAGTGGAAGGGCTGGAGCTTTCTTT | CASSGRAGAFF
TRBJ2-3 | - | TRBV6-5 | - | TGTGCCAGCAGTTACTCTCCCGAGGGTACGCAGTATTTT | CASSYSPEGTQYF
TRBJ2-2 | - | TRBV28 | - | TGTGCCAGCAGTCCATCCCTGGACACCGGGGAGCTGTTTTTT | CASSPSLDTGELFF
TRBJ2-6 | - | TRBV28 | - | TGTGCCAGTTTGAGGAGAGGCGGGGCCAACGTCCTGACTTTC | CASLRRGGANVLTF
TRBJ1-1 | - | TRBV7-9 | - | TGTGCCAGCAGCTTGGGTGAGAGGAACACTGAAGCTTTCTTT | CASSLGERNTEAFF